The clone carrying this TCR beta chain was recorded at least ten times. What it binds is unknown. This entry comes from a study of breast tumors, draining lymph nodes, adjacent tissues. Axillary draining lymph nodes of breast cancer patients supplied the node samples. V was trimmed by 6 bases and J by 12 bases, leaving 18 bases between them. CDR3 size: 12 residues. Germline V CDR1 and CDR2: DFQATT, SNEGSKA (reference sequence). Study conclusions and caveats: Tumor repertoires ranked between lymph nodes and nontumor tissue in diversity, with V and J gene preferences. That most tumor T cells come from lymph nodes remained unproven. Findings are consistent with lymph node origin and intratumoral expansion of most tumor T cells.

Each CDR3 protein is one row after TCRdb ran MiXCR on the multiplex PCR reads. The sample holds 130,000 or so distinct CDR3 sequences, 21% seen once. This sequence was found in a female donor with breast cancer. Some clones in this sample may be carry-over from other donors' samples. The sample comprised axillary lymph node tissue. The rearrangement links TRBV20-1 to TRBJ2-1, with D possibly TRBD2 on 6 matching bases. The DNA of the CDR3 is TGCAGTGCCCCGGGACTTACCGTGGGGCAGTTCTTC. This gives the protein CSAPGLTVGQFF.